This TCR beta chain was captured in a study of T cell repertoires in cytomegalovirus infection. Whole-study context: Matching HLA type and CMV infection were both indicated by public TCR beta signatures. Study results and caveats: Ex vivo responses were dominated by HLA-C-restricted CMV-specific TCR beta clonotypes. Of the TCR beta families, the public ones yielded a cumulative frequency that identified carriers of CMV plus the relevant HLA.

The CDR3 runs to 16 residues. V was cut by 4 bases and J by 4 bases, with 14 bases left in between. Germline CDR1 MNHEY, CDR2 SMNVEV (reference sequence). Details on this clonotype: Antigen: not known.

Each CDR3 protein gets one entry after TCRdb re-called the reads with MiXCR. The table records more than 150,000 distinct CDR3 sequences, roughly a quarter of them present only once. The receptor was isolated from a human donor in good health (CMV status not recorded). Some clones in this sample may be carry-over from other donors' samples. This rearrangement joins TRBV27 to TRBJ2-6, with D perhaps TRBD2 (5 bases). What was sequenced was PBMCs. The CDR3 nucleotides are TGTGCCAGCAGTTCCGCCCGGAGGTCCGGGGCCAACGTCCTGACTTTC. Protein: CASSSARRSGANVLTF.